A single sample gave rise to the 11 T cell receptor beta chains below, sequenced in a study of T cells in Graves' hyperthyroidism and ophthalmopathy. From RNA transcripts, TCR beta CDR3 regions were amplified. The HTBI primer set was used in a first-round RT-PCR of the TCR CDR3. TCRdb re-derived calls from the multiplex PCR reads in MiXCR, one entry per CDR3 protein. Counted here are a few hundred thousand distinct CDR3 sequences, 15% to 17% occurring once; the ten biggest clones make up roughly 6.6%. Sample: blood. Receptors were obtained from a woman in her thirties with Graves' hyperthyroidism.

This clonotype was counted at least ten times. The rearrangement links TRBV18 to TRBJ2-7; a possible D gene is TRBD2 (5 bases). The CDR3 has 14 amino acids. V shed 1 base and J shed 3 bases, with 10 bases lying between them. CDR1 is KGHSH and CDR2 is LQKENI in the germline V gene. The CDR3 sequence: CASSPLGIHYEQYF. Written as DNA, the CDR3 is TGTGCCAGCTCACCACTCGGGATTCACTACGAGCAGTACTTC.

The rearrangement uses TRBV4-1 and TRBJ1-5, with a weak D call TRBD1 (5 bases). Trimming removed 0 bases from V and 6 bases from J, with 21 bases in between. The CDR3 spans 18 residues. The germline V gene encodes CDR1 MGHRA and CDR2 YSYEKL. The CDR3 spells CASSQEIAGRVLSQPQHF. CDR3 sequence (DNA): TGCGCCAGCAGCCAAGAGATTGCTGGCAGGGTTTTAAGTCAGCCCCAGCATTTT.

The genes are TRBV6-1 and TRBJ1-6; D gene uncertain. Germline V gene sequence: CDR1 MNHNS, CDR2 SASEGT. The CDR3 extends over 15 amino acids. V was trimmed by 5 bases and J by 4 bases, leaving 12 bases between them. The CDR3 DNA reads as TGTGCCAGCAGTCAGATTGGCGGATATAATTCACCCCTCCACTTT. Amino acids: CASSQIGGYNSPLHF.

In this sample, this clonotype turned up many times. The V call is TRBV7-3, the J call TRBJ2-1, with 9 positions matching TRBD2. Germline CDR1 is SGHTA and CDR2 is FQGTGA. Unmatched junction bases numbered 5, after V lost 1 base and J lost 1 base. The CDR3 is 17 amino acids. CDR3 sequence (DNA): TGTGCCAGCAGCTTAAACCCGGGACTAGCTTCCTACAATGAGCAGTTCTTC. Translated: CASSLNPGLASYNEQFF.

V is TRBV7-3 and J is TRBJ2-3; D possibly corresponds to TRBD1 (7 bases). This CDR3 spans 17 amino acids. V lost 5 bases and J 5 bases, leaving 23 bases between the germline ends. In germline, CDR1 is SGHTA, CDR2 FQGTGA. The CDR3 here is CASSVQPGPQGGDTQYF. The CDR3 DNA reads as TGTGCCAGCAGCGTACAACCGGGACCCCAGGGGGGAGATACGCAGTATTTT.

Many counts were recorded for this clonotype. The chain carries TRBV27 and TRBJ1-2; D gene unclear. Germline V gives CDR1 MNHEY, CDR2 SMNVEV (reference sequence). With 4 bases removed from V and 4 bases from J, the gap between germline ends came to 7 bases. This CDR3 region has 12 residues. The DNA for the CDR3 is TGTGCCAGCAGTTCCTTGGGCTATGGCTACACCTTC. Translated: CASSSLGYGYTF.

To note about this clonotype: This may arise from a read error, as a much more abundant clone is one base away. The chain combines TRBV24-1 with TRBJ2-3; 7 bases are shared with TRBD2. Germline trimming cut 3 bases from V and 4 bases from J; bases unmatched to any gene: 0. The CDR3 spans 13 residues. Germline-derived CDR1 and CDR2 are KGHDR and SFDVKD. The CDR3 loop is CATSDAGADTQYF. CDR3 DNA: TGTGCCACCAGTGATGCGGGAGCAGATACGCAGTATTTT.

This clonotype was counted ten times or more. The chain couples TRBV12-3 or TRBV12-4 to TRBJ2-1; 7 nucleotides match TRBD2. V shed 7 bases and J 3 bases; nucleotides not matched to a gene: 9. The CDR3 contains 15 residues. DNA of the CDR3: TGTGCCAGCACTGCAACCGGGACTAACTACAATGAGCAGTTCTTC. It codes for CASTATGTNYNEQFF.

The CDR3 DNA follows: TGCAGCGTTGAAGGACAGGGGAGCGACGAGCAGTACTTC. Protein sequence: CSVEGQGSDEQYF. The chain is built from TRBV29-1 and TRBJ2-7, with 8 positions matching TRBD1. The CDR3 is made up of 13 amino acids. Trimming at V came to 1 base and at J to 5 bases, leaving 4 bases not matched to a gene. In germline, CDR1 is SQVTM, CDR2 ANQGSEA.

This clonotype turned up a few times. This chain connects TRBV27 to TRBJ1-3, with 7 bases aligning to TRBD1. Germline V gene lookup returns CDR1 MNHEY and CDR2 SMNVEV (reference sequence). The J segment lost 4 bases and the V segment lost 6 bases, leaving 6 bases of the junction unmatched. This CDR3 contains 14 residues. The CDR3 coding sequence is TGTGCCAGCAGATCGACAGGGACCGGAAACACCATATATTTT. It yields the protein CASRSTGTGNTIYF.

For the CDR3, the DNA is TGTGCCAGCAGCCAATTCCTTGCGGGAGTGATAGATACGCAGTATTTT. This encodes CASSQFLAGVIDTQYF. This chain connects TRBV7-9 to TRBJ2-3; TRBD2 agrees at 7 bases. V lost 5 bases and J lost 5; bases outside the gene matches: 13. CDR1 and CDR2 from the germline V gene are SEHNR and FQNEAQ (reference sequence). The CDR3 consists of 16 residues.